This TCR beta chain was identified during a study of T-cell reconstitution after alpha-beta-depleted transplantation in children. General study findings and limits: Several hundred expanded graft clones reportedly were the source of alpha-beta T cells about two months after transplant.

This clonotype was found a few times. The antigen remains undetermined. This CDR3 has 13 residues. From germline, CDR1 is LNHDA and CDR2 SQIVND (reference sequence). V lost 7 bases to trimming and J lost 14 bases; unmatched junction nucleotides: 16. Unique molecular identifiers were incorporated during preparation of the TCRbeta library. TCRdb redid the calling of the PCR reads with MiXCR, one entry per CDR3 protein. The data hold under 250,000 distinct CDR3 sequences, with about 15% observed a single time. The V call is TRBV19, the J call TRBJ1-2; 7 bases match TRBD1. This sequence originates from a male patient aged 2-9 years who had a stem cell transplant for acute lymphoblastic leukemia, so the T cells may come from the graft donor. The starting material was PBMCs, mostly from graft donor cells, obtained 360 days after TCRalphabeta/CD19-depleted stem cell transplant. In nucleotides, the CDR3 is TGTGCCAGTAACAAGGAAGACAGGGATCAAAGGACCTTC. Encoded protein: CASNKEDRDQRTF.